This T cell receptor beta chain was captured by sequencing in a study of technical replicates of blood from a handful of donors (TCRdb year 2017). Receptor amplification or capture employed the immunoSEQ multiplex PCR assay. TCRdb carries this immuneACCESS record with in-frame sequences only. Its versions omit some clonotypes, under half of them owing to an unresolved V gene in the studies checked, with the rest unexplained. A total of more than 65,000 clones appear in this sample, nearly 97% of them only once. The ten biggest clones cover roughly 0.24% of the sample. Comment on this clone: The target of this receptor is not known. Base qualities were left out, and no much larger clone turns up one base away.

CDR1 and CDR2 are read off the germline V gene as SGHNT and YENEEA. V has 4 bases trimmed and J has 7 bases trimmed; junction bases matching no gene number 5. Its CDR3 holds 15 amino acids, cysteine through phenylalanine. The retained sequence is limited to the CDR3, 45 bases, with the frame set at the first base. What was sequenced was T cells isolated from PBMCs. The clonotype was recovered from a human donor in good health. Rearrangement joined TRBV11-3 to TRBJ2-3; 13 nucleotides in the junction match TRBD2. The CDR3 reads as follows: CASSSGTSGVYTQYF. The sequence in DNA is TGTGCCAGCAGCTCCGGGACTAGCGGGGTGTATACGCAGTATTTT.